This TCR beta chain was captured by sequencing in a study of T cells in localized non-small cell lung cancer. Assay: immunoSEQ multiplex PCR; the TCRdb copy retains only in-frame clones and omits some. The sample has 35,000 to 40,000 clones, approximately 90% seen once. The sample holds a few counts of this clone. What it binds is unknown. Germline V CDR1 and CDR2: LNHDA, SQIVND (reference sequence). Trimming shortened V by 4 bases and J by 4 bases, and 10 bases separated the two germline ends. The CDR3 length is 13 residues. General study results and limits: Adjacent lung held a median roughly 50 of the top 100 tumor clones.

Source: peripheral blood, taken before any cancer treatment. The receptor was isolated from a female donor older than 55 with stage I lung adenocarcinoma. V is TRBV19 and J is TRBJ1-1; D remains ambiguous. CDR3 in DNA: TGTGCCAGTAGTAATCCCCAGTCCACTGAAGCTTTCTTT. Amino acid sequence: CASSNPQSTEAFF.